This TCR beta chain was recorded in a study of a mutant IDH1 vaccine in newly diagnosed glioma. Study as a whole: Radiotherapy, temozolomide, or both had been given previously, and both were given to most. Study-level points and caveats: Among top peripheral T cell clonotypes, changes seemed unrelated to pseudoprogression.

As to this clone: The antigen remains undetermined.

The CDR3 consists of 16 residues. Trimming took 5 bases from V and 3 from J; bases not matched to a gene: 8. In germline, CDR1 is KGHSH, CDR2 LQKENI. Time point specified: week 35, safety follow-up. Every vaccination contained 300 ug of the mutant IDH1 20-mer peptide and was paired with topical imiquimod. Sequencing used immunoSEQ multiplex PCR; TCRdb keeps in-frame clones, though not all of them. The table shows about 55,000 clones, with 84% occurring only once. V is TRBV18 and J is TRBJ1-4, with 8 nucleotides matching TRBD1. The receptor was derived from a young woman with glioma. Sequenced material: PBMCs, taken from a glioma patient whose treatment included an IDH1 peptide vaccine. This CDR3 reads CASSTGTGQANEKLFF. CDR3 bases: TGTGCCAGCTCAACTGGGACAGGCCAGGCTAATGAAAAACTGTTTTTT.